The next 21 T cell receptor beta chains were all read from a single sample in a study of blood T cells in healthy people across ages. Combining a sample-barcoded 5' primer with a J-beta primer mix, a second PCR ran for about 7 to 11 cycles. TCRdb re-called the 5' RACE reads through MiXCR, storing one row per CDR3 protein. The data contain 800,000 or so distinct CDR3 sequences, about 25% of them singletons. This sample was also put to use in a study of T cells of mothers and their children.

The sample comprised blood. The receptors were gathered from a boy between 10 and 17 years old in good health.

The chain couples TRBV7-9 to TRBJ2-5; D is perhaps TRBD1 (6 bases). V lost 0 bases to trimming and J lost 4 bases, with 9 bases between them. Germline CDR1 SEHNR, CDR2 FQNEAQ (reference sequence). This CDR3 spans 14 amino acids. Here the CDR3 DNA reads TGTGCCAGCAGCTTAGCGCAGGGGCTAGAGACCCAGTACTTC. It translates to CASSLAQGLETQYF.

The table lists this clonotype with many counts. This chain links TRBV25-1 with TRBJ2-1; TRBD2 agrees at 12 bases. In germline, CDR1 is MGHDK, CDR2 SYGVNS. Trimming cost V 4 bases and J 4 bases; bases outside gene matches: 5. The CDR3 has 16 amino acids. In DNA form, the CDR3 reads TGTGCCAGCAGTGCTCTAGCGGGAGGGTCTTACAATGAGCAGTTCTTC. Protein product: CASSALAGGSYNEQFF.

This clonotype came up a few times. The chain joins TRBV3-1 to TRBJ2-1, with D unresolved. Germline loops: CDR1 LGHDT, CDR2 YNNKEL (reference sequence). With 3 bases removed from V and 1 base from J, the gap between germline ends came to 1 base. This CDR3 spans 12 amino acids. The CDR3 loop is CASSHSYNEQFF. The CDR3 bases are TGTGCCAGCAGCCATTCCTACAATGAGCAGTTCTTC.

This clonotype appeared a few times. The CDR3 loop reads CASSSRPGTGLRETQYF. CDR3 nucleotide sequence: TGTGCCAGCAGCAGCCGTCCCGGGACAGGTTTGAGGGAGACCCAGTACTTC. The gene calls are TRBV11-1 and TRBJ2-5, with TRBD1 identical over 8 bases. Germline trimming cut 5 bases from V and 5 bases from J; bases unmatched to any gene: 16. The CDR3 has 17 amino acids. Germline assignment: CDR1 SGHAT and CDR2 FQDESV (reference sequence).

This clonotype was seen once. The V and J genes are TRBV4-1 and TRBJ2-7; TRBD2 aligns across 15 bases. CDR3 length equals 15 residues. V was clipped by 4 bases and J by 6 bases; unmatched bases: 4. The germline gives CDR1 MGHRA, CDR2 YSYEKL. CDR3 DNA: TGCGCCAGCAGCCGGGGACTAGCGGGAGGTGTCGAGCAGTACTTC. Amino acid sequence: CASSRGLAGGVEQYF.

The gene calls are TRBV6-6 and TRBJ1-3, with D hard to call. This CDR3 comprises 12 residues. Germline CDR1 and CDR2: MNHNY and SVGAGI (reference sequence). Trimming shortened V by 8 bases and J by 8 bases, and 13 bases separated the two germline ends. CDR3 DNA: TGTGCCAGCGTTTCTTTTGGGGACACCATATATTTT. Its translation is CASVSFGDTIYF.

This clonotype was detected a few times. The chain couples TRBV6-1 to TRBJ2-3; perhaps TRBD2 as D (6 bases). The V and J ends lost 6 bases and 2 bases respectively, with 12 bases between them. In germline, CDR1 is MNHNS, CDR2 SASEGT. The CDR3 length is 14 residues. The CDR3 protein is CASRSGTFTDTQYF. The CDR3 bases are TGTGCCAGCAGGTCCGGGACTTTCACAGATACGCAGTATTTT.

This clonotype was seen a few times. The gene calls are TRBV5-4 and TRBJ2-2, with D maybe TRBD1 (5 bases). The CDR3 has 14 amino acids. Deletions cut 2 bases from V and 2 bases from J, with 7 bases between. Germline CDR1 SGHNT, CDR2 YYREEE (reference sequence). CDR3 sequence (DNA): TGTGCCAGCAGCTTCGGACAAAACACCGGGGAGCTGTTTTTT. This codes for CASSFGQNTGELFF.

This clonotype was observed a few times. In this CDR3 the conserved last residue, phenylalanine or tryptophan, is missing, so a read error is likely. The V and J genes are TRBV4-2 and TRBJ2-5; no clear D gene. The DNA matches TRBJ2-7 better at its end, which makes the J call doubtful. The CDR3 loop spans 15 amino acids. Per germline, CDR1 LGHNA and CDR2 YNFKEQ. Here the CDR3 reads CASNQEARLSYEQYL. The CDR3 nucleotides are TGTGCCAGCAACCAAGAGGCTAGGTTATCCTACGAGCAGTACCTC.

CDR3 region: CSARDTFYEQYF. The CDR3 DNA reads as TGCAGTGCTAGAGATACATTCTACGAGCAGTACTTC. The genes are TRBV20-1 and TRBJ2-5, with D unresolved. The DNA end is a closer match to TRBJ2-7, so the J assignment may be wrong. Germline CDR1 DFQATT, CDR2 SNEGSKA (reference sequence). The CDR3 length is 12 residues.

This chain connects TRBV15 to TRBJ1-2; D is unresolved. CDR3 length: 15 residues. Trimming took 0 bases from V and 5 from J, leaving 13 bases between them. Germline V gene data show CDR1 as LNHNV and CDR2 as YYDKDF (reference sequence). CDR3 protein: CATSRDRTARYGYTF. The CDR3 bases are TGTGCCACCAGCAGAGATCGCACCGCTCGGTATGGCTACACCTTC. The full variable domain, in which reference TRBV15 and TRBJ1-2 provide the parts outside the CDR3, is DAMVIQNPRYQVTQFGKPVTLSCSQTLNHNVMYWYQQKSSQAPKLLFHYYDKDFNNEADTPDNFQSRRPNTSFCFLDIRSPGLGDTAMYLCATSRDRTARYGYTFGSGTRLTVV.

The V and J genes are TRBV30 and TRBJ1-2; D is unresolved. This CDR3 is 14 amino acids long. Per the germline V gene, CDR1 is GTSNPN and CDR2 is SVGIG (reference sequence). V dropped 0 bases and J dropped 8 bases, with 16 bases sitting between them. The CDR3 protein is CAWSVPETLWGYTF. CDR3 sequence (DNA): TGTGCCTGGAGTGTACCCGAGACGCTCTGGGGCTACACCTTC.

There are a few counts of this clonotype. CDR3 residues: CASSYGGEGTEAFF. The DNA of the CDR3 is TGTGCCAGCAGTTACGGGGGGGAAGGGACTGAAGCTTTCTTT. The chain joins TRBV6-6 to TRBJ1-1, with D possibly TRBD1 on 5 matching bases. There are 14 residues in the CDR3. The germline gives CDR1 MNHNY, CDR2 SVGAGI (reference sequence). The ends were cut back, 2 bases at V and 5 bases at J, with 12 bases in the middle.

The chain carries TRBV28 and TRBJ1-5; D is perhaps TRBD1 (5 bases). Between the trimmed V and J ends, which lost 7 bases and 1 base, there was a span of 11 bases. Germline CDR1 is MDHEN and CDR2 is SYDVKM. The CDR3 is 14 amino acids. Here the CDR3 DNA reads TGTGCCAGCAAATCCGGGGCGAGCAATCAGCCCCAGCATTTT. It encodes CASKSGASNQPQHF.

The V gene is TRBV21-1, the J gene TRBJ2-7; the listed D gene, TRBD2, was not tested against the DNA. TRBV21-1 is a recognized pseudogene. The CDR3 loop spans 15 amino acids. Written as DNA, the CDR3 is TGTGCCAGCCAGAGGTGGGGCAGAGCGAGAGGCGAGCAGTACTTC. Encoded protein: CASQRWGRARGEQYF.

This chain's CDR3 is CASSSYRASYNSPLHF. CDR3 sequence (DNA): TGTGCCAGCAGCTCATACAGGGCGTCCTATAATTCACCCCTCCACTTT. The chain joins TRBV13 to TRBJ1-6; D is possibly TRBD1 (6 bases). Germline-derived CDR1 and CDR2 are PRHDT and FYEKMQ (reference sequence). The CDR3 is 16 amino acids. Trimming removed 4 bases from V and 1 base from J, with 11 bases in between.

This clonotype has only a few counts. V usage is TRBV7-3 and J usage is TRBJ2-1; D might be TRBD1 (5 bases). The CDR3 length is 14 residues. Trimming removed 5 bases from V and 1 base from J, with 9 bases in between. Germline values: CDR1 SGHTA, CDR2 FQGTGA. The CDR3 here is CASSIKGSYNEQFF. The CDR3 DNA reads as TGTGCCAGCAGCATTAAGGGGTCCTACAATGAGCAGTTCTTC.

Only a few counts were recorded for this clonotype. The rearrangement uses TRBV19 and TRBJ2-4; D may be TRBD1 (6 bases). Germline V gene sequence: CDR1 LNHDA, CDR2 SQIVND (reference sequence). The V gene lost 6 bases and the J gene lost 5 bases, with 11 bases spanning the gap. CDR3 length: 13 amino acids. DNA of the CDR3: TGTGCCAGTAGCCACGAGGGGGAAAACATTCAGTACTTC. It is translated as CASSHEGENIQYF. Filled out from reference TRBV19 and TRBJ2-4, the complete variable domain reads DGGITQSPKYLFRKEGQNVTLSCEQNLNHDAMYWYRQDPGQGLRLIYYSQIVNDFQKGDIAEGYSVSREKKESFPLTVTSAQKNPTAFYLCASSHEGENIQYFGAGTRLSVL.

As regards this clonotype: One end of the junction is discordant with germline, which a read error may explain. The J gene is TRBJ1-4, the V gene TRBV12-3 or TRBV12-4, with TRBD1 matching 8 bases. This CDR3 has 15 residues. The CDR3 DNA reads TGTGCCAGCAGTGTACCGGGACAGGCTAATGAAGAACTGTTTTTT. Encoded protein: CASSVPGQANEELFF.

This rearrangement joins TRBV4-3 to TRBJ2-5, with 7 bases matching TRBD2. In germline, CDR1 is LGHNA, CDR2 YSLEER. The trim removed 0 bases at V and 5 bases at J, leaving 9 bases unmatched. The CDR3 runs to 16 residues. CDR3: CASSQDRGGSGETQYF. In DNA, the CDR3 is TGCGCCAGCAGCCAAGATCGGGGCGGGAGTGGGGAGACCCAGTACTTC.

Only a few counts were recorded for this clonotype. The chain couples TRBV7-9 to TRBJ1-2; D unresolved. The CDR3 sequence is 13 residues long. V was clipped by 4 bases and J by 4 bases, with 10 bases between them. CDR1 is SEHNR and CDR2 is FQNEAQ in the germline V gene (reference sequence). Written as DNA, the CDR3 is TGTGCCAGCAGCTCTCAGAGCCCCTATGGCTACACCTTC. This encodes CASSSQSPYGYTF. Based on the CDR3 plus reference TRBV7-9 and TRBJ1-2, the full variable domain is DTGVSQNPRHKITKRGQNVTFRCDPISEHNRLYWYRQTLGQGPEFLTYFQNEAQLEKSRLLSDRFSAERPKGSFSTLEIQRTEQGDSAMYLCASSSQSPYGYTFGSGTRLTVV.